This entry features one T cell receptor beta chain sequence. Antigen specificity is unknown. Only in-frame clones appear in the TCRdb table, and some are missing; sequencing was by immunoSEQ multiplex PCR. The sample records roughly 850,000 clones, around 96% being singletons. Germline CDR1 MNHEY, CDR2 SMNVEV (reference sequence). The V gene lost 5 bases and the J gene lost 7 bases, with 15 bases spanning the gap. This CDR3 spans 14 amino acids. The data derive from a study of shared clonotypes between healthy human individuals. Study conclusions and caveats: Large sequencing depth failed to make sorted-subset sequencing complete, rarefaction showed.

As defined, naive CD8 cells were CD45RO-negative and positively selected for CCR7, with terminally differentiated effector memory CD45RA+ cells excluded. The sequence derives from a man aged 25-45 years in good health. The chain links TRBV27 to TRBJ1-5; tentatively, D is TRBD1 (5 bases). Sequenced sample: naive CD8+ T cells sorted from blood. CDR3 in DNA: TGTGCCAGCAGTCCAAGTCGGGGGTCCCAGCCCCAGCATTTT. Amino acids: CASSPSRGSQPQHF.